This TCR beta chain is drawn from a study of CD8 T cells in ankylosing spondylitis. General observations from the study: Matched synovial fluid from ankylosing spondylitis patients was reported to be enriched for disease-linked clones.

Germline values: CDR1 MNHNS, CDR2 SASEGT. V was clipped by 7 bases and J by 8 bases, with 15 bases between them. CDR3 size: 13 residues. This clonotype occurred a few times. Its matching antigen is unknown. Library preparation for TCR beta used quantitative 5'-RACE with molecular barcodes. TCRdb recomputed calls from the 5' RACE reads with MiXCR, one row per CDR3 protein. This table holds hundreds of thousands of distinct CDR3 sequences, under 30% found once. The clonotype comes from a male donor with ankylosing spondylitis or in good health (not recorded which). This chain uses TRBV6-1 with TRBJ2-1, with D unresolved. What was sequenced was blood, either unsorted or a sorted T cell fraction (not recorded which). The CDR3: CASTRGRVDEQFF. DNA of the CDR3: TGTGCCAGCACCCGAGGCCGTGTGGATGAGCAGTTCTTC.